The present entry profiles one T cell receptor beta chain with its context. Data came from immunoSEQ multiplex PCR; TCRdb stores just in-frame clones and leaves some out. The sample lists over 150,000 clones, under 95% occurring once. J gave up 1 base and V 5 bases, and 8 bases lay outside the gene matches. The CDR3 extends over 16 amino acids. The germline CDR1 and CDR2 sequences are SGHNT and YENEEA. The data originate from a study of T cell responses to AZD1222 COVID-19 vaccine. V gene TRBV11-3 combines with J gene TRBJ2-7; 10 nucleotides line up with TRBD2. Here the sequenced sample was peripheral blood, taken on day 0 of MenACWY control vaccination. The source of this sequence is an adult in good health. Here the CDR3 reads CASSPRGGLASYEQYF. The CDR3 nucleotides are TGTGCCAGCAGCCCAAGAGGGGGACTAGCGTCCTACGAGCAGTACTTC.